This T cell receptor beta chain was found in a study of beta chain features in type 1 diabetes. General study findings and limits: When VDJ junctions were examined, type 1 diabetes patients showed fewer insertions and more deletions. TCRB repertoires of naive, central memory and Treg cells appeared more similar among patients than among healthy donors.

Donors underwent one heparinised blood draw, 100 to 150 mL on average. Every isolated RNA sample was fully reverse transcribed, so sequencing captured expressed TCRB transcripts. Sequenced by immunoSEQ multiplex PCR; TCRdb stores in-frame clones only, minus some. The table has about 330,000 clones, 9.5% to 12% seen once. Concerning this clone: Its antigen remains unidentified.

The sequencing input was naive CD4+ T cells from blood. The TCR sequence derives from a woman in her 30s in good health.

The CDR3 DNA sequence: TGTGCCAGCAGCCAAGACGTAGTAGCGGGAGGTTCCAATGAGCAGTTCTTC. The encoded protein is CASSQDVVAGGSNEQFF. This chain joins TRBV4-2 and TRBJ2-1, with 10 nucleotides matching TRBD2. This CDR3 region has 17 residues. Germline CDR1 reads LGHNA; CDR2 reads YNFKEQ. The trim removed 0 bases at V and 6 bases at J, leaving 8 bases unmatched.